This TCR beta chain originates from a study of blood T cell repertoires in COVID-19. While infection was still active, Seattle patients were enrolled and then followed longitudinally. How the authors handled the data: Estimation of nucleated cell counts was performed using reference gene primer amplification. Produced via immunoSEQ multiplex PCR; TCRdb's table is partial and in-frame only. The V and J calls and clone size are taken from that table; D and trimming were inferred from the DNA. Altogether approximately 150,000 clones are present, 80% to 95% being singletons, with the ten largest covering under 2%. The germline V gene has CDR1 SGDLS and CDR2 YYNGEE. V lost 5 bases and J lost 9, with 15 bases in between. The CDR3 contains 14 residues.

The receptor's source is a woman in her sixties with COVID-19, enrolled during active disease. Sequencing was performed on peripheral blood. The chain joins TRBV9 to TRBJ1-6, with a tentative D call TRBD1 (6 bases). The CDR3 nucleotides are TGTGCCAGCAGTGAGGTGGGGGCCGGTTCACCCCTCCACTTT. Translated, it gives CASSEVGAGSPLHF.